The sequence of this TCR beta chain was determined in a study of T cell clonality in common variable immunodeficiency. The data were produced by immunoSEQ multiplex PCR, yet TCRdb's version contains in-frame clones alone and is incomplete. In total the sample includes 25,000 to 30,000 clones, none of them seen once. CDR1 and CDR2 (germline): SGHAT, FQNNGV. J was trimmed by 6 bases and V by 6 bases; bases with no gene match: 8. The CDR3 is made up of 14 amino acids. Reduced serum IgG, IgA and/or IgM plus specific antibody deficiency defined CVID. The table lists this clone with a few counts. Its specificity is not known. The CDR3 is cut off 3 residues early in the read; its end comes from the germline J gene. General observations from the study: Fewer deletions and N-nucleotide insertions were reportedly seen in common variable immunodeficiency TCR beta sequences. Links between repertoire features and CVID complications were heterogeneity-limited.

The chain links TRBV11-2 to TRBJ2-1, with 7 bases aligning to TRBD1. This TCR derives from a human donor with common variable immunodeficiency. Specimen: peripheral blood mononuclear cells. CDR3 DNA, as far as it was read: TGTGCCAGCAGTTCGACAGGGACCTTCAATGAG. It is translated as CASSSTGTFNE. The CDR3 in its entirety is CASSSTGTFNEQFF.